Sequencing of this TCR beta chain was carried out in a study of blood T cells in healthy people across ages. Primers used in a second PCR of roughly 7 to 12 cycles were a sample-barcoded 5' primer and a J-beta primer mix. Through a template-switch adaptor with 12 random nucleotides, each cDNA molecule received a tag. TCRdb recomputed calls from the 5' RACE reads with MiXCR, one row per CDR3 protein. Of roughly 800,000 distinct CDR3 sequences in the sample, roughly 24% are singletons; the top ten hold around 3%. Points from the study as a whole: Higher diversity, along with more naive CD4+ cells, distinguished long-lived donors from aged donors. PBMC samples, being unsorted, prevented any conclusive comparison of naive and antigen-experienced cells.

This clonotype appeared a few times. No antigen is known for it. This CDR3 has 15 residues. The V end was cut by 3 bases, the J end by 5 bases, with 15 bases between. The V gene's germline CDR1 is SGHRS and CDR2 YFSETQ. The same sample was also studied in work on T cells of mothers and their children. As that study records: Overlap measured in related mother-child pairs was slightly, non-significantly higher than in unrelated pairs.

The chain combines TRBV5-1 with TRBJ2-1, with D possibly TRBD1 on 6 matching bases. This sequence was found in a boy between 10 and 17 years old in good health. Sequenced sample: blood. The CDR3 here is CASSSFRGSNNEQFF. Here the CDR3 DNA reads TGCGCCAGCAGCTCGTTCAGGGGATCCAACAATGAGCAGTTCTTC.